One sample yielded the 10 T cell receptor beta chains listed below, sequenced in a study of cytomegalovirus exposure and HLA in healthy donors. Assay used: immunoSEQ multiplex PCR; TCRdb lists only in-frame clones, some missing. The sample lists 200,000 or so clones, 85% to 95% seen once, with around 1.1% in the top ten. The sequenced material came from PBMCs. All receptors come from a woman between 18 and 30 years old in good health and CMV-seronegative.

As to this clone: The same CDR3 can be traced to other DNA sequences in this sample. The chain combines TRBV28 with TRBJ1-6; TRBD1 agrees at 10 bases. After removal of 2 bases from V and 9 bases from J, the junction contained 4 bases not matched to a gene. This CDR3 is 15 amino acids long. Germline values: CDR1 MDHEN, CDR2 SYDVKM. The CDR3 reads CASSLRQGASSPLHF. DNA of the CDR3: TGTGCCAGCAGTTTACGACAGGGGGCTTCTTCACCCCTCCACTTT.

The chain has TRBV19 and TRBJ1-5, with a possible D match to TRBD1 (6 bases). Germline CDR1 is LNHDA and CDR2 is SQIVND (reference sequence). V was pared by 7 bases and J by 7 bases, with 17 bases between. The CDR3 has 14 amino acids. The CDR3 is CASMTAGVSQPQHF. The CDR3 DNA reads as TGTGCCAGTATGACCGCAGGGGTTAGCCAGCCCCAGCATTTT. The full variable domain, rest sourced from reference TRBV19 and TRBJ1-5, is DGGITQSPKYLFRKEGQNVTLSCEQNLNHDAMYWYRQDPGQGLRLIYYSQIVNDFQKGDIAEGYSVSREKKESFPLTVTSAQKNPTAFYLCASMTAGVSQPQHFGDGTRLSIL.

The V gene is TRBV27, the J gene TRBJ1-3; the D gene is possibly TRBD1 (6 bases). V was pared by 5 bases and J by 4 bases, with 12 bases between. Germline CDR1 reads MNHEY; CDR2 reads SMNVEV (reference sequence). CDR3 size: 14 residues. CDR3 coding DNA: TGTGCCAGCAGTCCACAGGGTGCGGGAAACACCATATATTTT. It codes for CASSPQGAGNTIYF.

This chain links TRBV5-4 with TRBJ1-6; D gene unclear. Germline V gene data show CDR1 as SGHNT and CDR2 as YYREEE (reference sequence). Trimming removed 0 bases at V and 0 bases at J, with 7 bases between. This CDR3 region has 16 residues. The CDR3 spells CASSLDGGSYNSPLHF. CDR3 bases: TGTGCCAGCAGCTTGGACGGAGGCTCCTATAATTCACCCCTCCACTTT.

This clone appeared once. The J gene is TRBJ2-1, the V gene TRBV28; 8 bases map to TRBD1. The V gene end was trimmed by 7 bases and the J gene end by 2 bases; junction bases not matched to a gene: 7. The CDR3 is 15 residues long. CDR1 and CDR2 from the germline V gene are MDHEN and SYDVKM. CDR3 in DNA: TGTGCCAGCATTTCTCGGACAGGGACCTACAATGAGCAGTTCTTC. Translation gives CASISRTGTYNEQFF.

The V and J genes are TRBV18 and TRBJ1-4; TRBD1 matches at 7 bases. The germline V gene encodes CDR1 KGHSH and CDR2 LQKENI. The CDR3 covers 14 residues. The trim removed 6 bases at V and 2 bases at J, leaving 3 bases unmatched. CDR3 amino acids: CASSDRITNEKLFF. CDR3 nucleotide sequence: TGTGCCAGCTCGGACAGGATCACTAATGAAAAACTGTTTTTT.

The chain uses TRBV6-1 and TRBJ1-5; maybe TRBD1 (6 bases). This CDR3 region has 15 residues. From germline, CDR1 is MNHNS and CDR2 SASEGT. V was clipped by 6 bases and J by 7 bases, with 19 bases between them. Here the CDR3 DNA reads TGTGCCAGCAGGCAAGCCAGGGGTGGTAGACAGCCCCAGCATTTT. Translating gives CASRQARGGRQPQHF.

The chain is built from TRBV5-1 and TRBJ2-7; 10 nucleotides align to TRBD2. The CDR3 extends over 17 amino acids. Trimming cost V 1 base and J 4 bases; bases outside gene matches: 11. CDR1 SGHRS and CDR2 YFSETQ come from the germline V gene. In DNA form, the CDR3 reads TGCGCCAGCAGCTTGATCGGGGCTAGCGGGAGTTGGTACGAGCAGTACTTC. It codes for CASSLIGASGSWYEQYF.

The chain carries TRBV7-9 and TRBJ2-2; 7 nucleotides align to TRBD1. With 5 bases clipped from V and 3 bases from J, the junction kept 3 bases outside the gene matches. The germline CDR1 and CDR2 sequences are SEHNR and FQNEAQ (reference sequence). This CDR3 contains 14 residues. The CDR3 bases are TGTGCCAGCAGCCTGGGACAGCACACCGGGGAGCTGTTTTTT. As protein: CASSLGQHTGELFF.

The sample holds one count of this clone. The rearrangement links TRBV30 to TRBJ1-5; 7 bases are shared with TRBD1. J gave up 10 bases and V 3 bases, and 9 bases lay outside the gene matches. Germline assignment: CDR1 GTSNPN and CDR2 SVGIG (reference sequence). The CDR3 runs to 13 residues. CDR3 bases: TGTGCCTGGAGCCCCCGGGACAGTGGACCCCAGCATTTT. Its translation is CAWSPRDSGPQHF.